The present entry profiles one TCR beta chain with its context. Its specificity is unknown. This specimen comes from a study of T cell responses to AZD1222 COVID-19 vaccine. Notes on the study in general: Within unmutated variant regions lay the reported targets of nearly half of spike-specific TCRs. Donors in the cohort were predominantly white British and more often female, and clonal diversity was possibly underestimated. Regions 160-218 and 743-854 held dominance among vaccine-associated CD4 TCRs, which spanned spike. Elevations in Spike-specific TCR breadth and depth followed administration of two AZD1222 doses.

The method was immunoSEQ multiplex PCR; TCRdb's version includes in-frame clones alone and lacks a portion of them. The table shows 100,000 to 150,000 clones, with roughly nine tenths occurring only once. The CDR3 runs to 14 residues. Germline CDR1 and CDR2: SGDLS and YYNGEE. Trimming cost V 1 base and J 1 base, with 5 bases left between them. This clonotype was obtained from an adult in good health. Specimen: peripheral blood, collected on day 0 of AZD1222 vaccination. The chain has TRBV9 and TRBJ2-2; D gene uncertain. Written as DNA, the CDR3 is TGTGCCAGCAGCGTAACGGTGAACACCGGGGAGCTGTTTTTT. Translated: CASSVTVNTGELFF.